The 27 T cell receptor beta chains below all came from one sample that was sequenced in a study of T cells after yellow fever vaccination. TCRdb reprocessed the 5' RACE reads via MiXCR and lists one record per CDR3 protein. The sample lists 350,000 to 450,000 distinct CDR3 sequences; roughly 20% were seen once. Source: PBMCs, taken before the yellow fever booster vaccination. All receptors derive from a young man who received the YFV17D yellow fever vaccine.

J is TRBJ2-5 and V is TRBV18; possibly TRBD2 for D (6 bases). The V end was cut by 2 bases, the J end by 5 bases, with 9 bases between. Germline assignment: CDR1 KGHSH and CDR2 LQKENI. CDR3 length: 13 residues. CDR3 nucleotide sequence: TGTGCCAGCTCACCAGGCCGGGAGGAGACCCAGTACTTC. Protein sequence: CASSPGREETQYF.

The V gene is TRBV30, the J gene TRBJ2-6; D is ambiguous. The V gene's germline CDR1 is GTSNPN and CDR2 SVGIG (reference sequence). The germline V and J ends were trimmed by 4 bases and 0 bases, with 1 base remaining between them. CDR3 length: 12 residues. The CDR3 nucleotides read TGTGCCTGGAACTCTGGGGCCAACGTCCTGACTTTC. Protein sequence: CAWNSGANVLTF.

The chain is built from TRBV5-1 and TRBJ2-1; D is unresolved. The CDR3 loop spans 14 amino acids. V lost 4 bases, J lost 8 bases, and 16 bases lay in between. Germline lookup yields CDR1 SGHRS and CDR2 YFSETQ. This chain's CDR3 is CASSTRTAVDEQFF. For the CDR3, the DNA is TGCGCCAGCAGCACCAGGACGGCGGTGGATGAGCAGTTCTTC.

This clonotype occurred a few times. This chain connects TRBV5-1 to TRBJ1-1; D is possibly TRBD1 (6 bases). V dropped 0 bases and J dropped 7 bases, with 19 bases sitting between them. The germline V gene has CDR1 SGHRS and CDR2 YFSETQ. This CDR3 contains 16 residues. CDR3 nucleotides: TGCGCCAGCAGCTTGGTTTGGGACATGGCAAAGATTGAAGCTTTCTTT. This encodes CASSLVWDMAKIEAFF.

This clonotype has just a few counts. The chain is built from TRBV15 and TRBJ2-5; 12 nucleotides match TRBD1. V gave up 1 base and J gave up 5 bases; unmatched junction bases: 2. CDR3 length: 15 amino acids. Germline V gives CDR1 LNHNV, CDR2 YYDKDF (reference sequence). CDR3 in amino acids: CATSRGDRGLETQYF. As DNA, the CDR3 is TGTGCCACCAGCAGAGGGGACAGGGGGCTGGAGACCCAGTACTTC.

The rearrangement links TRBV12-3 or TRBV12-4 to TRBJ2-7; the match to TRBD1 covers 7 bases. J gave up 4 bases and V 3 bases, and 6 bases lay outside the gene matches. CDR3 length equals 14 residues. CDR3 in amino acids: CASSFEGQVYEQYV. The CDR3 nucleotides read TGTGCCAGCAGTTTTGAAGGACAGGTGTACGAGCAGTACGTC.

This clonotype has ten or more counts. V usage is TRBV9 and J usage is TRBJ2-1; D gene uncertain. This CDR3 comprises 15 residues. V was shortened by 4 bases and J by 4 bases, with 15 bases between the two germline ends. The V gene's germline CDR1 is SGDLS and CDR2 YYNGEE. Written as DNA, the CDR3 is TGTGCCAGCAGCCCTGGCGGACGGATTTACAATGAGCAGTTCTTC. This sequence encodes CASSPGGRIYNEQFF.

This sequence joins TRBV5-1 and TRBJ1-2; D ambiguous. The germline V gene has CDR1 SGHRS and CDR2 YFSETQ. With 4 bases removed from V and 0 bases from J, the gap between germline ends came to 7 bases. This CDR3 is built from 13 residues. CDR3 sequence reads: CASSLEANYGYTF. CDR3 DNA: TGCGCCAGCAGCCTGGAAGCTAACTATGGCTACACCTTC.

This clonotype has just a few counts. J is TRBJ2-5 and V is TRBV11-2; possible D gene TRBD1, 5 bases. V was shortened by 7 bases and J by 9 bases, with 15 bases between the two germline ends. The CDR3 runs 12 residues. CDR1 and CDR2 from the germline V gene are SGHAT and FQNNGV. CDR3 residues: CASIQGAGAQYF. The CDR3 DNA is TGTGCCAGCATTCAAGGGGCTGGGGCCCAGTACTTC.

This clonotype was detected a few times. CDR3 in DNA: TGCGCCAGCAGAGAGACAGGGGGCATTTCAGATACGCAGTATTTT. Its protein product is CASRETGGISDTQYF. The chain links TRBV5-1 to TRBJ2-3; 10 nucleotides agree with TRBD1. The CDR3 has 15 amino acids. The junction had 7 bases not matched to a gene; V was cut back by 5 bases and J by 4 bases. Germline CDR1 and CDR2: SGHRS and YFSETQ.

The rearrangement joins TRBV6-5 to TRBJ1-1, with a weak D call TRBD1 (6 bases). Trimming removed 2 bases from V and 1 base from J, with 8 bases in between. The CDR3 has 14 residues. Germline values: CDR1 MNHEY, CDR2 SVGAGI. For the CDR3, the DNA is TGTGCCAGCAGTTACGACAGGAAGAACACTGAAGCTTTCTTT. This translates into CASSYDRKNTEAFF.

This clonotype was seen a handful of times. This chain joins TRBV5-1 and TRBJ1-1, with D unresolved. Germline V gene sequence: CDR1 SGHRS, CDR2 YFSETQ. This CDR3 has 16 amino acids. The ends were cut back, 2 bases at V and 8 bases at J, with 22 bases in the middle. The CDR3 DNA reads TGCGCCAGCAGCTTTTTAACCGGCGTTGAGGGTGGCGAAGCTTTCTTT. Its translation is CASSFLTGVEGGEAFF.

This clonotype showed up just a few times. This chain links TRBV29-1 with TRBJ2-3; D remains ambiguous. This CDR3 region has 13 residues. Trimming pared 4 bases from V and 0 bases from J, leaving 8 bases between. Germline values: CDR1 SQVTM, CDR2 ANQGSEA. The DNA for the CDR3 is TGCAGCGTTGGTAGGACCAGCACAGATACGCAGTATTTT. Translation: CSVGRTSTDTQYF.

The rearrangement joins TRBV20-1 to TRBJ2-7; no clear D. Trimming took 3 bases from V and 4 from J, leaving 7 bases between them. Germline CDR1 is DFQATT and CDR2 is SNEGSKA (reference sequence). The CDR3 contains 11 residues. The CDR3 region has the DNA TGCAGTGCTAGGGTGTCTTACGAGCAGTACTTC. This sequence encodes CSARVSYEQYF.

This clonotype showed up just a few times. The J gene is TRBJ2-4, the V gene TRBV12-3 or TRBV12-4; 11 bases line up with TRBD2. The CDR3 consists of 14 residues. V lost 7 bases, J lost 6 bases, and 5 bases stayed unmatched. The CDR3 spells CASTLAGGGNIQYF. CDR3 sequence (DNA): TGTGCCAGCACCCTAGCGGGGGGAGGAAACATTCAGTACTTC.

This chain links TRBV2 with TRBJ2-2; D remains unclear. CDR1 is SNHLY and CDR2 is FYNNEI in the germline V gene. The V end lost 0 bases, the J end lost 6 bases, and 8 bases lay between the germline ends. The CDR3 is 14 amino acids. Here the CDR3 DNA reads TGTGCCAGCAGTGAAGCCGAGGCTTCCGGGGAGCTGTTTTTT. Amino acids: CASSEAEASGELFF. The full variable domain, completed using reference TRBV2 and TRBJ2-2, is EPEVTQTPSHQVTQMGQEVILRCVPISNHLYFYWYRQILGQKVEFLVSFYNNEISEKSEIFDDQFSVERPDGSNFTLKIRSTKLEDSAMYFCASSEAEASGELFFGEGSRLTVL.

A few counts support this clonotype. The chain recombines TRBV5-1 with TRBJ2-7; D unresolved. Germline CDR1 SGHRS, CDR2 YFSETQ. CDR3 length: 13 residues. Trimming pared 2 bases from V and 3 bases from J, leaving 9 bases between. The CDR3 DNA reads TGCGCCAGCAGCTTTAATGACGGCTACGAGCAGTACGTC. Its translation: CASSFNDGYEQYV.

This chain links TRBV25-1 with TRBJ2-7, with 10 nucleotides matching TRBD1. The CDR3 is 16 residues long. Germline lookup yields CDR1 MGHDK and CDR2 SYGVNS. Germline trimming cut 3 bases from V and 5 bases from J; bases unmatched to any gene: 10. CDR3 residues: CASSERFGTGEDEQYF. CDR3 DNA: TGTGCCAGCAGTGAGCGTTTCGGGACAGGGGAGGACGAGCAGTACTTC.

V usage is TRBV20-1 and J usage is TRBJ1-2; D remains unclear. This CDR3 has 15 residues. Trimming removed 2 bases at V and 6 bases at J, with 19 bases between. CDR1 is DFQATT and CDR2 is SNEGSKA in the germline V gene (reference sequence). The CDR3 here is CSARSFYRGEHGYTF. DNA of the CDR3: TGCAGTGCTAGATCCTTTTACCGGGGAGAGCATGGCTACACCTTC.

The CDR3 region is CASSDIPGDPNYGYTF. CDR3 bases: TGCGCCAGCAGCGACATCCCAGGAGACCCTAACTATGGCTACACCTTC. The chain carries TRBV5-1 and TRBJ1-2; D ambiguous. Trimming pared 4 bases from V and 0 bases from J, leaving 16 bases between. Germline CDR1 is SGHRS and CDR2 is YFSETQ. This CDR3 spans 16 amino acids.

In this sample, this clonotype turned up a few times. This rearrangement joins TRBV11-2 to TRBJ2-3; D tentatively reads TRBD1 or TRBD2 (5 bases each). CDR1 is SGHAT, CDR2 FQNNGV, per germline. V gave up 5 bases and J gave up 2 bases, with 14 bases separating them. The CDR3 contains 15 residues. For the CDR3, the DNA is TGTGCCAGCAGCCCCCCGGGACCAGTCACAGATACGCAGTATTTT. Amino acids: CASSPPGPVTDTQYF.

This clonotype was detected only a few times. This chain connects TRBV7-2 to TRBJ1-3; no definite D call. The CDR3 consists of 15 residues. V lost 1 base to trimming and J lost 4 bases, with 11 bases between them. CDR1 is SGHTA, CDR2 FQGNSA, per germline. This CDR3 reads CASSLVFGGGNTIYF. In DNA, the CDR3 is TGTGCCAGCAGCTTAGTCTTTGGTGGCGGAAACACCATATATTTT.

This clonotype has a handful of counts. The chain couples TRBV10-2 to TRBJ2-4, with TRBD2 matching over 8 bases. Germline-derived CDR1 and CDR2 are WSHSY and SAAADI. The CDR3 is made up of 13 amino acids. V shed 6 bases, J shed 8 bases, and the junction held 6 bases outside the gene matches. The CDR3 sequence: CASSPGGGHIQYF. CDR3 sequence (DNA): TGCGCCAGCAGCCCGGGAGGGGGGCACATTCAGTACTTC.

This clonotype showed up many times. This chain links TRBV7-2 with TRBJ2-1, with 11 bases lining up with TRBD1. J gave up 7 bases and V 5 bases, and 13 bases lay outside the gene matches. The V gene's germline CDR1 is SGHTA and CDR2 FQGNSA. The CDR3 sequence is 17 residues long. CDR3 residues: CASSPPPGTGGRNEQFF. The CDR3 nucleotides are TGTGCCAGCAGCCCCCCTCCCGGGACAGGGGGGAGGAATGAGCAGTTCTTC.

This clonotype was seen a few times. The CDR3 nucleotides read TGTGCCAGCAGTGAGAGAAGTAGGGTTAGCAATCAGCCCCAGCATTTT. It codes for CASSERSRVSNQPQHF. The V gene is TRBV2, the J gene TRBJ1-5; D unclear. The CDR3 sequence is 16 residues long. Trimming took 3 bases from V and 0 from J, leaving 12 bases between them. CDR1 is SNHLY and CDR2 is FYNNEI in the germline V gene.

In this sample, this clonotype turned up a few times. The V gene is TRBV7-9, the J gene TRBJ2-6, with D possibly TRBD2 on 5 matching bases. Germline V gene lookup returns CDR1 SEHNR and CDR2 FQNEAQ (reference sequence). With 0 bases removed from V and 1 base from J, the gap between germline ends came to 7 bases. The CDR3 runs 16 residues. In DNA, the CDR3 is TGTGCCAGCAGCTTAGCACCGGGGTCTGGGGCCAACGTCCTGACTTTC. Translation gives CASSLAPGSGANVLTF.

This clonotype has at least ten counts. The chain uses TRBV7-2 and TRBJ2-1; D is possibly TRBD1 (6 bases). V gave up 1 base and J gave up 6 bases, with 7 bases separating them. The germline V gene encodes CDR1 SGHTA and CDR2 FQGNSA. This CDR3 spans 13 amino acids. The CDR3 is CASSLDRANEQFF. The CDR3 DNA is TGTGCCAGCAGCTTAGACAGGGCCAATGAGCAGTTCTTC.